The 12 T cell receptor beta chains in this list originate from one sample, sequenced in a study of cytomegalovirus exposure and HLA in healthy donors. Both 60 Vbeta primers and 13 Jbeta primers went into the PCR. Some clones are missing from TCRdb's copy, which holds only in-frame ones; the method was immunoSEQ multiplex PCR. The sample lists 150,000 or so clones, 75% to 85% occurring once. The source material was PBMCs. The source of these receptors is a man aged 45 to 65 in good health and CMV-seropositive.

The J gene is TRBJ2-5, the V gene TRBV5-4; 10 bases are shared with TRBD2. Unmatched junction bases numbered 5, after V lost 5 bases and J lost 1 base. This CDR3 has 15 residues. Looked up from germline, CDR1 is SGHNT and CDR2 is YYREEE (reference sequence). The CDR3 loop is CASRPGTSAQETQYF. The DNA for the CDR3 is TGTGCCAGCAGGCCCGGGACTAGCGCCCAAGAGACCCAGTACTTC.

This rearrangement joins TRBV30 to TRBJ2-5; tentatively, D is TRBD2 (6 bases). V was cut by 3 bases and J by 5 bases, with 16 bases left in between. Germline-derived CDR1 and CDR2 are GTSNPN and SVGIG (reference sequence). The CDR3 spans 14 residues. The CDR3 DNA sequence: TGTGCCTGGAGAGCGGTCGGAGGGTGGGAGACCCAGTACTTC. Translation: CAWRAVGGWETQYF. The variable domain in full, with the rest retrieved from reference TRBV30 and TRBJ2-5, is SQTIHQWPATLVQPVGSPLSLECTVEGTSNPNLYWYRQAAGRGLQLLFYSVGIGQISSEVPQNLSASRPQDRQFILSSKKLLLSDSGFYLCAWRAVGGWETQYFGPGTRLLVL.

The gene calls are TRBV10-3 and TRBJ1-1; a possible D gene is TRBD1 (6 bases). This CDR3 has 13 amino acids. From germline, CDR1 is ENHRY and CDR2 SYGVKD. V was shortened by 8 bases and J by 1 base, with 11 bases between the two germline ends. CDR3 protein: CAIRGGTNTEAFF. The CDR3, as DNA: TGTGCCATCCGAGGGGGTACGAACACTGAAGCTTTCTTT.

The chain joins TRBV18 to TRBJ2-7; the match to TRBD2 covers 13 bases. The CDR3 length is 15 residues. Trimming took 6 bases from V and 2 from J; bases not matched to a gene: 4. CDR1 is KGHSH and CDR2 is LQKENI in the germline V gene. DNA of the CDR3: TGTGCCAGCTCGCTGGGACTAGCGGGGACCTACGAGCAGTACGTC. Its protein is CASSLGLAGTYEQYV.

The V gene is TRBV9, the J gene TRBJ1-1, with 10 positions matching TRBD1. The V and J ends lost 2 bases and 4 bases, in that order; junction bases with no gene match: 5. CDR3 size: 15 residues. Germline-derived CDR1 and CDR2 are SGDLS and YYNGEE. CDR3 amino acids: CASSVATGGLTEAFF. For the CDR3, the DNA is TGTGCCAGCAGCGTGGCGACAGGGGGCCTCACTGAAGCTTTCTTT.

The chain is built from TRBV5-1 and TRBJ2-1, with TRBD1 matching 9 bases. The CDR3 consists of 14 residues. CDR1 and CDR2 (germline): SGHRS, YFSETQ. V was pared by 5 bases and J by 7 bases, with 7 bases of the junction left unmatched. DNA of the CDR3: TGCGCCAGCAGTGCGGGACAGGGCCTTAATGAGCAGTTCTTC. Amino acid sequence: CASSAGQGLNEQFF.

This chain links TRBV27 with TRBJ2-7; 8 bases align to TRBD2. Germline V gene lookup returns CDR1 MNHEY and CDR2 SMNVEV (reference sequence). The J segment lost 6 bases and the V segment lost 2 bases, leaving 9 bases of the junction unmatched. CDR3 size: 15 residues. CDR3 sequence: CASSLNGGAGSEQYF. In DNA form, the CDR3 reads TGTGCCAGCAGTTTAAACGGGGGGGCTGGGTCCGAGCAGTACTTC.

This chain connects TRBV4-1 to TRBJ2-5; D possibly corresponds to TRBD2 (6 bases). The CDR3 extends over 16 amino acids. V gave up 0 bases and J gave up 6 bases, with 17 bases separating them. Germline V gene lookup returns CDR1 MGHRA and CDR2 YSYEKL. CDR3 nucleotides: TGCGCCAGCAGCCAAGATGGAGGCGGGATGCCCAAGACCCAGTACTTC. Translation: CASSQDGGGMPKTQYF.

The rearrangement joins TRBV7-9 to TRBJ2-2; D is uncertain. The CDR3 covers 15 residues. Germline CDR1 SEHNR, CDR2 FQNEAQ (reference sequence). V was cut by 4 bases and J by 6 bases, with 15 bases left in between. In DNA form, the CDR3 reads TGTGCCAGCAGCTCGGAATCGAGGTCGGCCGGGGAGCTGTTTTTT. This codes for CASSSESRSAGELFF.

In this sample, this clone turned up once. J is TRBJ2-3 and V is TRBV5-1; 14 nucleotides agree with TRBD2. Germline CDR1 is SGHRS and CDR2 is YFSETQ. J lost 0 bases, V lost 4 bases, and 7 bases had no gene match. The CDR3 loop spans 18 amino acids. The CDR3 is CASSRGTSGGPSTDTQYF. The CDR3 coding sequence is TGCGCCAGCAGCCGGGGGACTAGCGGGGGCCCGAGCACAGATACGCAGTATTTT.

This chain joins TRBV15 and TRBJ1-1, with 7 bases identical to TRBD1. J gave up 6 bases and V 0 bases, and 4 bases lay outside the gene matches. Germline V gene sequence: CDR1 LNHNV, CDR2 YYDKDF (reference sequence). The length of the CDR3 is 14 residues. CDR3 region: CATSRERQGPEAFF. In DNA, the CDR3 is TGTGCCACCAGCAGAGAGAGACAGGGCCCTGAAGCTTTCTTT.

The V gene is TRBV9, the J gene TRBJ2-3; 11 bases match TRBD2. CDR3 length equals 15 residues. Looked up from germline, CDR1 is SGDLS and CDR2 is YYNGEE. J was trimmed by 6 bases and V by 4 bases; bases with no gene match: 7. CDR3 residues: CASSSGLAVADTQYF. CDR3 bases: TGTGCCAGCAGCTCGGGACTAGCGGTAGCGGATACGCAGTATTTT. Full variable domain (remainder filled in from reference TRBV9 and TRBJ2-3): DSGVTQTPKHLITATGQRVTLRCSPRSGDLSVYWYQQSLDQGLQFLIQYYNGEERAKGNILERFSAQQFPDLHSELNLSSLELGDSALYFCASSSGLAVADTQYFGPGTRLTVL.